The 5 T cell receptor beta chains listed next were all sequenced from one sample in a study of blood T cell repertoires in COVID-19. Using immunoSEQ multiplex PCR, the repertoire was profiled, and TCRdb retains in-frame clones only, with some absent. This repertoire shows about 310,000 clones, roughly 87% found once; its top ten account for 1%. The sequenced sample consisted of peripheral blood. The receptor set was obtained from a man aged 50 to 59 with active or convalescent COVID-19.

This chain uses TRBV6-2 or TRBV6-3 with TRBJ1-1, with D possibly TRBD1 on 5 matching bases. V was shortened by 4 bases and J by 2 bases, with 17 bases between the two germline ends. There are 16 residues in the CDR3. Germline values: CDR1 MNHEY, CDR2 SVGEGT. The CDR3: CASSSGGRQYNTEAFF. Written as DNA, the CDR3 is TGTGCCAGCAGTTCGGGGGGACGACAGTACAACACTGAAGCTTTCTTT.

The chain combines TRBV30 with TRBJ1-5; 7 positions agree with TRBD1. V trimming: 1 base; J trimming: 9 bases; junction bases outside the gene matches: 0. This CDR3 has 11 residues. Looked up from germline, CDR1 is GTSNPN and CDR2 is SVGIG (reference sequence). The CDR3 bases are TGTGCCTGGAGTGGACAGGGGCCCCAGCATTTT. Residues: CAWSGQGPQHF.

The chain combines TRBV18 with TRBJ2-5, with unresolved D. Germline CDR1 KGHSH, CDR2 LQKENI. The CDR3 has 12 amino acids. V was cut by 2 bases and J by 5 bases, with 6 bases left in between. Written as DNA, the CDR3 is TGTGCCAGCTCACCAGTACAGGAGACCCAGTACTTC. Protein sequence: CASSPVQETQYF.

This chain joins TRBV28 and TRBJ1-2; D gene ambiguous. This CDR3 comprises 14 residues. V lost 9 bases, J lost 4 bases, and 18 bases lay in between. Per germline, CDR1 MDHEN and CDR2 SYDVKM. CDR3 coding DNA: TGTGCCAGTAAATTCACCGTCCGGGGCTATGGCTACACCTTC. Its protein product is CASKFTVRGYGYTF.

The chain joins TRBV30 to TRBJ1-2; D possibly corresponds to TRBD1 (6 bases). This CDR3 is 13 amino acids long. V lost 4 bases and J 5 bases, leaving 14 bases between the germline ends. Germline CDR1 reads GTSNPN; CDR2 reads SVGIG (reference sequence). In nucleotides, the CDR3 is TGTGCCTGGATGGTTGAGGGGGTTTATGGCTACACCTTC. This translates into CAWMVEGVYGYTF.